This record concerns one T cell receptor beta chain sequence. This sample was taken from a study of blood T cell repertoires in COVID-19. Trimming cost V 1 base and J 0 bases, with 7 bases left between them. Germline V gives CDR1 SGHTA, CDR2 FQGNSA. This CDR3 comprises 15 residues. TCRdb's copy holds only in-frame clones and misses some; the assay was immunoSEQ multiplex PCR. Altogether approximately 220,000 clones are present, around 85% being singletons, with the ten largest covering 7.9%. Sequencing was carried out using peripheral blood. This clonotype originated in a woman aged 80 or over with acute or convalescent COVID-19. This chain uses TRBV7-2 with TRBJ1-5; the D gene is possibly TRBD1 (5 bases). CDR3 protein: CASSLGQLSNQPQHF. As DNA, the CDR3 is TGTGCCAGCAGCTTAGGACAGCTTAGCAATCAGCCCCAGCATTTT.